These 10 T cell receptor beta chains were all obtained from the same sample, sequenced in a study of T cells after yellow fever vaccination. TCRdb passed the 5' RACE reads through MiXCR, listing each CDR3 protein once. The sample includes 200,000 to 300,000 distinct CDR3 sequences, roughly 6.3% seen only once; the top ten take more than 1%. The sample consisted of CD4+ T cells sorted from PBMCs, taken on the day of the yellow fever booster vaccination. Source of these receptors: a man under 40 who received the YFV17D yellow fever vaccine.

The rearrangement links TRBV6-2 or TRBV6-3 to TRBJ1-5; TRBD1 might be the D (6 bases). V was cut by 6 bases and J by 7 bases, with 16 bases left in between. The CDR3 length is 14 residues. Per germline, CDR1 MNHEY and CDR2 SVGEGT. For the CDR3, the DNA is TGTGCCAGCAGAATCCAGGGGTTCGGGCAGCCCCAGCATTTT. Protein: CASRIQGFGQPQHF.

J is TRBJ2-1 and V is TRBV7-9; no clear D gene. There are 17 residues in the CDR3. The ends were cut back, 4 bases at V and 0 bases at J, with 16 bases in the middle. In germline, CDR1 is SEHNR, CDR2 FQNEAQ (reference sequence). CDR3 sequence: CASSSLPQKSSYNEQFF. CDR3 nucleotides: TGTGCCAGCAGCTCTCTCCCACAGAAGAGCTCCTACAATGAGCAGTTCTTC.

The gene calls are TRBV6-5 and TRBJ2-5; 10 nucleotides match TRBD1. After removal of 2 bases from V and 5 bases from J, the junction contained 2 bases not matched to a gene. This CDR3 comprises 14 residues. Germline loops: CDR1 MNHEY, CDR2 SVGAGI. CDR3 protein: CASSYRGQGETQYF. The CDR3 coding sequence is TGTGCCAGCAGTTACCGGGGACAGGGGGAGACCCAGTACTTC.

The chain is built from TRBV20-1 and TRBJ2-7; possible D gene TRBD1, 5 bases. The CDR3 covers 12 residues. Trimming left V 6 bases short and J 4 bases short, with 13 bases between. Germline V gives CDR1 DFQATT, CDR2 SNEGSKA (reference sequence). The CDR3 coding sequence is TGCAGTGCCAGGGATGAGTCGTACGAGCAGTACTTC. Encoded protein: CSARDESYEQYF.

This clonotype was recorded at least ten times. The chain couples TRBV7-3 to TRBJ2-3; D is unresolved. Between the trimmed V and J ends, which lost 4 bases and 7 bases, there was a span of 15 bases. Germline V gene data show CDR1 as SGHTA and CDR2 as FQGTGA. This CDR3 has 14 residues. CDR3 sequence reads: CASSSSYREHTQYF. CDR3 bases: TGTGCCAGCAGCTCTTCCTACAGAGAGCATACGCAGTATTTT.

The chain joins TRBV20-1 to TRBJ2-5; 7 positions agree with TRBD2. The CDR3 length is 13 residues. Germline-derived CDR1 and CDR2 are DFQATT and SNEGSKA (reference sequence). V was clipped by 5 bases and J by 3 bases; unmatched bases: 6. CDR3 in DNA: TGCAGTGCTTTCAGGACTAGTGAAGAGACCCAGTACTTC. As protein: CSAFRTSEETQYF.

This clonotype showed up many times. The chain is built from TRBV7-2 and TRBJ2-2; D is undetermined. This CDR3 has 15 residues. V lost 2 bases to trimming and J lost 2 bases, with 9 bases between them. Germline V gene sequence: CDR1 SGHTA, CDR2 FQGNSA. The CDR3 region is CASSLRHGNTGELFF. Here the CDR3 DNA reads TGTGCCAGCAGCTTAAGGCACGGTAACACCGGGGAGCTGTTTTTT.

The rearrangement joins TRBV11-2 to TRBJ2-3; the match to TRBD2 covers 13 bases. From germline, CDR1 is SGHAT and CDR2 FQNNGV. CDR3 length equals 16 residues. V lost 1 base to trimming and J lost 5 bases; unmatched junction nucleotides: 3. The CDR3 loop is CASSLGTSGSGDTQYF. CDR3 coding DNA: TGTGCCAGCAGCTTAGGGACTAGCGGGAGTGGAGATACGCAGTATTTT.

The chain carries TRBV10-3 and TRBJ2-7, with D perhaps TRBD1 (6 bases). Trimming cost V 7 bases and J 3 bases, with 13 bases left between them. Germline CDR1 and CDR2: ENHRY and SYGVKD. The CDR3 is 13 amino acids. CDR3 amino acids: CAIKGDKVYEQYF. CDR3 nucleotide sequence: TGTGCCATCAAGGGGGACAAAGTCTACGAGCAGTACTTC.

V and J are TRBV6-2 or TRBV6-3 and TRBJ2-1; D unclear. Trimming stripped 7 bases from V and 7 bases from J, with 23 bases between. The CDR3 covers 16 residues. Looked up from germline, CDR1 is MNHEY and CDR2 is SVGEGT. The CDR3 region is CASNHRVVLGKNEQFF. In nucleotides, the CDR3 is TGTGCCAGCAATCACCGTGTGGTTCTAGGCAAGAATGAGCAGTTCTTC.